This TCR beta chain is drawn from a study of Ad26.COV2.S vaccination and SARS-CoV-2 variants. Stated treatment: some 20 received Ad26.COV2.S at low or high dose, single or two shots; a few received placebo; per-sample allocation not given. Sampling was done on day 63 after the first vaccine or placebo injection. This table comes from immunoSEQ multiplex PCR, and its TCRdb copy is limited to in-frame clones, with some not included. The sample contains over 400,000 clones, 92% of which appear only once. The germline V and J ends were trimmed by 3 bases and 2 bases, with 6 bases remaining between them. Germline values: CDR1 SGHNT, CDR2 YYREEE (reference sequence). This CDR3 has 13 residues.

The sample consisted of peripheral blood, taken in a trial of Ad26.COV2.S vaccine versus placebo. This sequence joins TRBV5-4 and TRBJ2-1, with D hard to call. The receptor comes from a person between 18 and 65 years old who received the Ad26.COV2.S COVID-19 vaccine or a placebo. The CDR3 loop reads CASSSTPYNEQFF. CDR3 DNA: TGTGCCAGCAGCTCCACCCCCTACAATGAGCAGTTCTTC.